This T cell receptor (beta chain) emerged from a study of Ad26.COV2.S vaccination and SARS-CoV-2 variants. As for the study in general: Participants got Ad26.COV2.S intramuscularly, once or twice 56 days apart.

The treatment is: roughly 19 received Ad26.COV2.S at low or high dose, single or two shots; roughly five received placebo; per-sample allocation not given. After the first vaccine or placebo injection, samples were drawn on day 63. Study observations and caveats: Using TCR breadth and depth analyses may have led to underestimated total T cell responses.

Regarding this clone: Antigen unknown.

Assay used: immunoSEQ multiplex PCR; TCRdb lists only in-frame clones, some missing. Among about half a million clones, 89% were seen once, and the ten largest hold 1.7%. After removal of 0 bases from V and 4 bases from J, the junction contained 8 bases not matched to a gene. The length of the CDR3 is 17 residues. Germline CDR1 is SGDLS and CDR2 is YYNGEE. Sequencing was performed on peripheral blood, taken in a trial of Ad26.COV2.S vaccine versus placebo. The TCR was taken from a person between 18 and 59 years old who received the Ad26.COV2.S COVID-19 vaccine or a placebo. The V gene is TRBV9, the J gene TRBJ2-1; 9 positions match TRBD2. The CDR3 DNA reads TGTGCCAGCAGCGTAGGTGTAGCGGGGGAGGGATACAATGAGCAGTTCTTC. Translated, it gives CASSVGVAGEGYNEQFF.